The 6 T cell receptor beta chains presented below share a single source sample, sequenced in a study of tumor-infiltrating lymphocytes in primary liver carcinoma. Total RNA amounting to roughly 0.5 ug was the source from which TCR beta cDNA was made with a constant-region primer. Three nested multiplex PCR rounds, a slightly modified ARM-PCR, produced the libraries for TCR beta. TRBV1-TRBV30 forward and Cbeta reverse primers drove the first two roughly 10-cycle rounds. A single record per CDR3 protein comes from TCRdb applying MiXCR to the multiplex PCR reads. The repertoire consists of under 200,000 distinct CDR3 sequences, with about 65% occurring once and the leading ten covering about 7.1%. Unsorted whole blood yielded the blood RNA, and germline DNA was also extracted. The specimen sequenced was peripheral blood. All receptors come from a woman aged 60 to 75 with primary liver carcinoma and hepatitis B virus infection.

This clonotype was recorded only once. A much larger clone differs from this one at a single base, so this may be a read error. This chain uses TRBV6-2 or TRBV6-3 with TRBJ2-6, with D maybe TRBD1 (5 bases). This CDR3 contains 16 residues. Germline lookup yields CDR1 MNHEY and CDR2 SVGEGT. Trimming left V 10 bases short and J 2 bases short, with 18 bases between. CDR3 in DNA: TGTGCCACCACTTGGACAAAAGACCCTGGGGCCAACGTCCTGACTTTC. Encoded protein: CATTWTKDPGANVLTF.

In this sample, this clonotype turned up a few times. The chain combines TRBV5-1 with TRBJ2-5; 13 bases map to TRBD2. V dropped 4 bases and J dropped 5; count of bases not matched to a gene: 14. Germline V gene lookup returns CDR1 SGHRS and CDR2 YFSETQ. The CDR3 extends over 18 amino acids. The CDR3 loop reads CASSPGTSGENIVETQYF. DNA for the CDR3: TGCGCCAGCAGCCCCGGGACTAGCGGGGAGAACATTGTGGAGACCCAGTACTTC.

A word on this clonotype: A junction boundary mismatches the germline segment, possibly from a read error. The V call is TRBV5-4, the J call TRBJ2-3, with D possibly matching TRBD2 (5 bases). The CDR3 is 16 residues long. Germline loops: CDR1 SGHNT, CDR2 YYREEE (reference sequence). This CDR3 reads CASSLGPRASTDTQYF. CDR3 in DNA: TGCGCCAGCAGCTTAGGGCCGCGGGCAAGCACAGATACGCAGTATTTT.

The chain joins TRBV29-1 to TRBJ2-3; 8 nucleotides align to TRBD1. Germline V gene sequence: CDR1 SQVTM, CDR2 ANQGSEA. V dropped 3 bases and J dropped 9; count of bases not matched to a gene: 8. The CDR3 runs to 13 residues. CDR3 coding DNA: TGCAGCGTTGATTTACAGGGGGTTGGAACGCAGTATTTT. It is translated as CSVDLQGVGTQYF.

This clonotype was recorded only once. The CDR3 protein is CASNFDRAHKQFF. CDR3 DNA sequence: TGTGCCAGCAACTTTGACAGGGCGCATAAGCAGTTCTTC. The V call is TRBV11-2, the J call TRBJ2-1; 7 nucleotides line up with TRBD1. The CDR3 length is 13 residues. Germline V gene sequence: CDR1 SGHAT, CDR2 FQNNGV. The J segment lost 11 bases and the V segment lost 7 bases, leaving 11 bases of the junction unmatched.

Worth noting for this clonotype: This could be a read error, since a much larger clone is one nucleotide away. The chain joins TRBV5-6 to TRBJ2-6; D uncertain. Germline values: CDR1 SGHDT, CDR2 YYEEEE. The CDR3 length is 14 residues. The CDR3 DNA reads TGTGGCAGCAGCTTTATGACTGGGGCCAACGTCCTGACTTTC. It specifies CGSSFMTGANVLTF.